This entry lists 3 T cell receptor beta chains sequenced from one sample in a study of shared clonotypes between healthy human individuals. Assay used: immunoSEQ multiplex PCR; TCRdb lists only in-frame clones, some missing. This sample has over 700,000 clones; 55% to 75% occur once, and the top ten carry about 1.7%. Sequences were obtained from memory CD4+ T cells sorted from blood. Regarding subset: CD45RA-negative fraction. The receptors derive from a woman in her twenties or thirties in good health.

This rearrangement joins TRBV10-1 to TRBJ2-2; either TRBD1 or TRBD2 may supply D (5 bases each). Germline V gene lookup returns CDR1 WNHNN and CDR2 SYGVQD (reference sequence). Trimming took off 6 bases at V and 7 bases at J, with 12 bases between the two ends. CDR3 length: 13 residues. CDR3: CASSPGPIGELFF. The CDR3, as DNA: TGCGCCAGCAGCCCGGGACCTATCGGGGAGCTGTTTTTT.

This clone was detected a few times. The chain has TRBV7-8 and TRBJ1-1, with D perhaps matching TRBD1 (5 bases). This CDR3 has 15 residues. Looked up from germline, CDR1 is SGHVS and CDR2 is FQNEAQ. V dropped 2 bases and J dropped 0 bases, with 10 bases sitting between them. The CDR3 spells CASSLRGEVNTEAFF. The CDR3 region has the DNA TGTGCCAGCAGCTTAAGGGGCGAGGTGAACACTGAAGCTTTCTTT. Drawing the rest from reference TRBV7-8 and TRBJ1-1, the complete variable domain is GAGVSQSPRYKVAKRGQDVALRCDPISGHVSLFWYQQALGQGPEFLTYFQNEAQLDKSGLPSDRFFAERPEGSVSTLKIQRTQQEDSAVYLCASSLRGEVNTEAFFGQGTRLTVV.

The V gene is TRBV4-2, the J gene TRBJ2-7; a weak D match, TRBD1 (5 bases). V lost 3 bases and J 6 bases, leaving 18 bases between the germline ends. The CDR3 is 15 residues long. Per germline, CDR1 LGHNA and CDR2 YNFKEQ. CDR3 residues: CASSQVEWGGAEQYF. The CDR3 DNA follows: TGTGCCAGCAGCCAGGTCGAATGGGGTGGGGCCGAGCAGTACTTC.